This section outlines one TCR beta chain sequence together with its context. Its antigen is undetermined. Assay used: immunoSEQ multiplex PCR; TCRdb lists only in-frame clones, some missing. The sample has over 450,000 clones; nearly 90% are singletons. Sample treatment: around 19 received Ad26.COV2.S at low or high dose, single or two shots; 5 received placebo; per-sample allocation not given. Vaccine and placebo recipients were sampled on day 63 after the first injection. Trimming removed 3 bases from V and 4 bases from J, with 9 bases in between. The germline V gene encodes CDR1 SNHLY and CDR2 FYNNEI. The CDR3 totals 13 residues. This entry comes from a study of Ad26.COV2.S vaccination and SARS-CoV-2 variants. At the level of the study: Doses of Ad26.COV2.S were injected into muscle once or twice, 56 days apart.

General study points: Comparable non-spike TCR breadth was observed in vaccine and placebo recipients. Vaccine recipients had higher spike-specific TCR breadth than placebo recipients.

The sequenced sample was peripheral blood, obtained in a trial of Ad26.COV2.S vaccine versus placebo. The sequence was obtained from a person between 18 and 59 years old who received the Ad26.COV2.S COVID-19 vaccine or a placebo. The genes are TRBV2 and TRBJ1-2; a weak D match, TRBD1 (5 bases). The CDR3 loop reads CASSDAGLYGYTF. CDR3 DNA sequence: TGTGCCAGCAGTGACGCAGGGCTCTATGGCTACACCTTC.